This TCR beta chain was captured by sequencing in a study of spatial heterogeneity in lung cancer. Study-wide context: Samples were donated by 72 untreated early-stage non-small cell lung cancer patients. Fewer alpha-chain than beta-chain sequences were consistently detected. Broader study findings: More often at tumor resection than at routine follow-up, ubiquitous expanded tumor TCRs were detected in the blood.

Remarks on this clonotype: Its cognate antigen is unknown. This beta chain is a stray read from a library made for alpha chains; its abundance is not meaningful.

Noted time point: blood at routine non-recurrence follow-up after resection. The input material, whole RNA from tumor, nontumor lung or frozen PBMC, was sequenced unsorted. The V and J ends lost 6 bases and 3 bases, in that order; junction bases with no gene match: 7. CDR3 size: 14 residues. CDR1 is ENHRY, CDR2 SYGVKD, per germline. In TCRdb, the 5' RACE reads were re-called with MiXCR into one record per CDR3 protein. Among 2,500 to 3,500 distinct CDR3 sequences listed, around 52% were seen once. Sequencing was performed on PBMCs, taken at follow-up. The clonotype comes from a male donor with early-stage non-small cell lung cancer. V gene TRBV10-3 combines with J gene TRBJ2-7; 8 bases are a match to TRBD2. The CDR3 nucleotides are TGTGCCATCAGGGACTTCGGGACTAGCTACGAGCAGTACTTC. This gives the protein CAIRDFGTSYEQYF.